Listed below are T cell receptor beta chains from one sample, sequenced in a study of blood T cell repertoires in COVID-19. The table came from immunoSEQ multiplex PCR; TCRdb's copy has only in-frame clones and leaves some out. Altogether over 20,000 clones are present, approximately 90% being singletons, with the ten largest covering 18%. The material sequenced was peripheral blood. The source is a man between 70 and 80 years old with active COVID-19. CDR3s include the opening cysteine and the closing phenylalanine or tryptophan. The order of the fields is D gene, J gene, clone size, V gene, CDR3 protein, CDR3 DNA. The D gene is left open where the match is weak. The listing skips clone size in some rows; elsewhere it reads once, few, many or a size class.

D: TRBD1; J: TRBJ2-7; size: NA; V: TRBV7-3; CDR3: CASSLDRGQREQYF; DNA: TGTGCCAGCAGCCTGGACAGGGGGCAGCGGGAGCAGTACTTC
D: NA; J: TRBJ2-1; size: NA; V: TRBV6-5; CDR3: CASRDLALRGEQFF; DNA: TGTGCCAGCAGGGATCTAGCGCTCAGGGGGGAGCAGTTCTTC
D: NA; J: TRBJ1-1; size: few; V: TRBV28; CDR3: CASSLMAGVANTEAFF; DNA: TGTGCCAGCAGTTTAATGGCGGGGGTGGCGAACACTGAAGCTTTCTTT
D: NA; J: TRBJ2-1; size: NA; V: TRBV11-1; CDR3: CASSLGSANEQFF; DNA: TGTGCCAGCAGCTTGGGCTCGGCCAATGAGCAGTTCTTC
D: TRBD1; J: TRBJ2-7; size: NA; V: TRBV3-1/TRBV3-2; CDR3: CASSLLTGGGGNEQYF; DNA: TGTGCCAGCAGCCTTCTAACAGGGGGCGGTGGCAACGAGCAGTACTTC
D: TRBD2; J: TRBJ2-1; size: NA; V: TRBV2; CDR3: CASSDLGLAGYNEQFF; DNA: TGTGCCAGCAGTGATTTGGGGCTAGCGGGCTACAATGAGCAGTTCTTC
D: NA; J: TRBJ2-5; size: once; V: TRBV19; CDR3: CASRVEETQYF; DNA: TGTGCCAGTAGAGTTGAGGAGACCCAGTACTTC
D: NA; J: TRBJ1-4; size: NA; V: TRBV19; CDR3: CASSIGTTSNEKLFF; DNA: TGTGCCAGTAGTATAGGCACCACGAGTAATGAAAAACTGTTTTTT
D: TRBD2; J: TRBJ2-1; size: NA; V: TRBV5-1; CDR3: CASSLSSGRNNEQFF; DNA: TGCGCCAGCAGCTTGTCTAGCGGCCGTAACAATGAGCAGTTCTTC
D: TRBD1; J: TRBJ1-4; size: NA; V: TRBV6-5; CDR3: CASGRQGANEKLFF; DNA: TGTGCCAGCGGGAGACAGGGGGCTAATGAAAAACTGTTTTTT
D: NA; J: TRBJ1-2; size: NA; V: TRBV18; CDR3: CASSPEQAQNVHYGYTF; DNA: TGTGCCAGCTCTCCCGAACAGGCACAAAATGTACACTATGGCTACACCTTC